Below are 3 T cell receptor beta chains sequenced from a single sample in a study of T-cell memory formation after mild COVID-19. TCRdb itself ran the 5' RACE reads through MiXCR, one entry per CDR3 protein. The sample shows about 170,000 distinct CDR3 sequences, 10% to 15% of them seen only once. Sequenced input: PBMCs or a T cell subset sorted from them (not recorded which). The receptors were gathered from a man between 18 and 35 years old who had mild COVID-19 (a few samples of this study predate the infection). Cell type and time point are not known.

The V and J genes are TRBV19 and TRBJ2-3; a weak D match, TRBD2 (5 bases). From germline, CDR1 is LNHDA and CDR2 SQIVND (reference sequence). V lost 9 bases to trimming and J lost 2 bases, with 9 bases between them. The CDR3 is 12 amino acids. CDR3: CASGEFTDTQYF. Here the CDR3 DNA reads TGTGCCAGCGGGGAGTTCACAGATACGCAGTATTTT.

This clonotype was found a few times. The V call is TRBV6-2 or TRBV6-3, the J call TRBJ1-5, with D tentatively TRBD1 (5 bases). V gave up 2 bases and J gave up 3 bases, with 11 bases separating them. This CDR3 comprises 15 residues. Germline CDR1 reads MNHEY; CDR2 reads SVGEGT. The CDR3 region has the DNA TGTGCCAGCAGTTACAGGGGCACCTTCAATCAGCCCCAGCATTTT. Its translation is CASSYRGTFNQPQHF.

The V gene is TRBV7-2, the J gene TRBJ1-6, with D unclear. The germline gives CDR1 SGHTA, CDR2 FQGNSA. This CDR3 is built from 15 residues. V lost 1 base, J lost 9 bases, and 13 bases lay in between. The CDR3 bases are TGTGCCAGCAGCTTAGGGCTGAAGCGGGGTTCACCCCTCCACTTT. As protein: CASSLGLKRGSPLHF.